These T cell receptor beta chains were read from a single sample in a study of T cell responses to AZD1222 COVID-19 vaccine. Sequencing was performed with immunoSEQ multiplex PCR; in TCRdb, only in-frame clones are kept and a portion is missing. The sample records 150,000 or so clones, around nine tenths being singletons. The material sequenced was peripheral blood, taken on day 0 of AZD1222 vaccination. The source of these receptors is an adult in good health. Both conserved end residues are part of each CDR3. The order of the fields is V gene, D gene, J gene, CDR3 protein. The D gene is left open where the match is weak.

V gene: TRBV14; D gene: TRBD2; J gene: TRBJ2-4; CDR3 protein: CASSLVPSGKAKNIQYF
V gene: TRBV19; D gene: .; J gene: TRBJ2-1; CDR3 protein: CASSIISFRSSNEQFF
V gene: TRBV29-1; D gene: .; J gene: TRBJ2-1; CDR3 protein: CSVVASNEQFF
V gene: TRBV2; D gene: .; J gene: TRBJ1-1; CDR3 protein: CASSEAGITEAFF
V gene: TRBV18; D gene: .; J gene: TRBJ2-7; CDR3 protein: CASSPLVTAYEQYF
V gene: TRBV19; D gene: TRBD1; J gene: TRBJ1-1; CDR3 protein: CASSSRQGANTEAFF
V gene: TRBV7-2; D gene: TRBD1; J gene: TRBJ2-7; CDR3 protein: CASSLTGNEQYF
V gene: TRBV7-2; D gene: .; J gene: TRBJ1-5; CDR3 protein: CASSSPGGAQPQHF
V gene: TRBV3-1/TRBV3-2; D gene: .; J gene: TRBJ2-7; CDR3 protein: CASSHHDSKQTYEQYF
V gene: TRBV27; D gene: .; J gene: TRBJ2-7; CDR3 protein: CASSLGIRTAARYEQYF
V gene: TRBV5-4; D gene: TRBD1; J gene: TRBJ2-7; CDR3 protein: CASSPGTGRYEQYF
V gene: TRBV24-1; D gene: TRBD1; J gene: TRBJ1-2; CDR3 protein: CATSDGGTADYGYTF
V gene: TRBV30; D gene: .; J gene: TRBJ1-2; CDR3 protein: CAWSVNGDYGYTF
V gene: TRBV28; D gene: .; J gene: TRBJ1-4; CDR3 protein: CASSFESATNEKLFF
V gene: TRBV5-8; D gene: TRBD1; J gene: TRBJ2-7; CDR3 protein: CASSLASGGSYEQYF
V gene: TRBV28; D gene: .; J gene: TRBJ2-3; CDR3 protein: CASTTFGSTDTQYF
V gene: TRBV5-4; D gene: .; J gene: TRBJ2-1; CDR3 protein: CASSLPSQRNNEQFF
V gene: TRBV6-2/TRBV6-3; D gene: .; J gene: TRBJ2-7; CDR3 protein: CASSYIKGQQYF
V gene: TRBV5-1; D gene: .; J gene: TRBJ2-1; CDR3 protein: CASTGLTYNEQFF
V gene: TRBV6-2/TRBV6-3; D gene: TRBD2; J gene: TRBJ2-1; CDR3 protein: CASSLLAGVGNEQFF
V gene: TRBV7-6; D gene: .; J gene: TRBJ2-3; CDR3 protein: CASSGQLEGSTDTQYF
V gene: TRBV4-1; D gene: .; J gene: TRBJ1-1; CDR3 protein: CASSQDEGFNTEAFF
V gene: TRBV27; D gene: .; J gene: TRBJ2-1; CDR3 protein: CASSLSNSPYNEQFF
V gene: TRBV2; D gene: TRBD1; J gene: TRBJ1-1; CDR3 protein: CASSEQGEGTEAFF
V gene: TRBV11-2; D gene: TRBD2; J gene: TRBJ2-2; CDR3 protein: CASSPTSEAGELFF
V gene: TRBV6-5; D gene: .; J gene: TRBJ2-5; CDR3 protein: CASTKTGRVETQYF
V gene: TRBV5-8; D gene: .; J gene: TRBJ2-3; CDR3 protein: CASSSGRGGKTQYF
V gene: TRBV10-3; D gene: TRBD1; J gene: TRBJ1-1; CDR3 protein: CAISGQGVDTEAFF
V gene: TRBV6-5; D gene: TRBD1; J gene: TRBJ2-1; CDR3 protein: CASRGTGEYNEQFF
V gene: TRBV27; D gene: .; J gene: TRBJ2-5; CDR3 protein: CASSFRTTETQYF
V gene: TRBV6-2/TRBV6-3; D gene: TRBD1; J gene: TRBJ2-1; CDR3 protein: CASSYSTGYEQFF
V gene: TRBV7-9; D gene: .; J gene: TRBJ1-1; CDR3 protein: CASTPSKGGDTEAFF
V gene: TRBV9; D gene: TRBD1; J gene: TRBJ2-3; CDR3 protein: CASSITGETDTQYF
V gene: TRBV27; D gene: .; J gene: TRBJ1-2; CDR3 protein: CASSLGEGATSGYTF
V gene: TRBV29-1; D gene: .; J gene: TRBJ2-6; CDR3 protein: CSVEDRPANVLTF
V gene: TRBV28; D gene: .; J gene: TRBJ2-2; CDR3 protein: CASSFGHSNTGELFF
V gene: TRBV19; D gene: TRBD1; J gene: TRBJ1-2; CDR3 protein: CASSIRGQVDGYTF
V gene: TRBV19; D gene: TRBD2; J gene: TRBJ2-5; CDR3 protein: CASSIAFASGSPSQETQYF
V gene: TRBV5-1; D gene: .; J gene: TRBJ2-7; CDR3 protein: CASSLGQGVDEQYF
V gene: TRBV3-1/TRBV3-2; D gene: .; J gene: TRBJ2-6; CDR3 protein: CASSPLGRGANVLTF
V gene: TRBV11-1; D gene: .; J gene: TRBJ1-1; CDR3 protein: CASSIITGNTEAFF
V gene: TRBV12-3/TRBV12-4; D gene: .; J gene: TRBJ1-1; CDR3 protein: CASSLRGVAFF
V gene: TRBV2; D gene: .; J gene: TRBJ2-1; CDR3 protein: CASGLENEQFF
V gene: TRBV20-1; D gene: TRBD1; J gene: TRBJ2-7; CDR3 protein: CSARGTGGPYF
V gene: TRBV12-3/TRBV12-4; D gene: .; J gene: TRBJ2-5; CDR3 protein: CASSWQETQYF
V gene: TRBV7-3; D gene: .; J gene: TRBJ1-1; CDR3 protein: CASSLTGPVLPRMNTEAFF
V gene: TRBV11-2; D gene: TRBD2; J gene: TRBJ2-7; CDR3 protein: CASSFLAAYEQYF
V gene: TRBV18; D gene: .; J gene: TRBJ2-1; CDR3 protein: CASSPLQGFQYEQFF
V gene: TRBV4-3; D gene: TRBD2; J gene: TRBJ2-5; CDR3 protein: CASSQDGIASGREQETQYF
V gene: TRBV5-4; D gene: .; J gene: TRBJ1-5; CDR3 protein: CASSSLGQPQHF
V gene: TRBV5-1; D gene: TRBD2; J gene: TRBJ2-3; CDR3 protein: CASSSGLALTTDTQYF
V gene: TRBV19; D gene: .; J gene: TRBJ1-1; CDR3 protein: CASSIRWTNTEAFF
V gene: TRBV12-5; D gene: TRBD1; J gene: TRBJ2-5; CDR3 protein: CASVKTGAGETQYF
V gene: TRBV10-3; D gene: .; J gene: TRBJ2-3; CDR3 protein: CATSRFHRERTDTQYF
V gene: TRBV29-1; D gene: TRBD2; J gene: TRBJ2-7; CDR3 protein: CSGGLAGNLYF
V gene: TRBV10-1; D gene: TRBD2; J gene: TRBJ2-2; CDR3 protein: CASRSGSLSGELFF
V gene: TRBV15; D gene: TRBD2; J gene: TRBJ2-7; CDR3 protein: CATSRRTSGYEQYF